This TCR beta chain was identified in a study of T-cell reconstitution after alpha-beta-depleted transplantation in children. Remarks on this clonotype: Its antigen is undetermined.

Overall study results and limits: Where some patients showed high TCRbeta diversity at day 60, it came from recipient T cells and thymic progenitors that had survived. Expanded graft clones, several hundred of them, were reportedly the source of alpha-beta T cells about two months after transplant. When one year had passed after transplant, most T-cell counts and diversity came from newly produced T cells.

Trimming removed 6 bases at V and 2 bases at J, with 18 bases between. The CDR3 extends over 16 amino acids. Preparation of the TCRbeta library used unique molecular identifiers. TCRdb processed the PCR reads anew with MiXCR; each CDR3 protein has one entry. The sample contains 150,000 to 200,000 distinct CDR3 sequences, around 5.9% of which appear only once. The gene calls are TRBV12-3 or TRBV12-4 and TRBJ2-3, with D tentatively TRBD2 (5 bases). This sequence originates from a girl less than two years old with combined immunodeficiency, due to receive a stem cell transplant. The sequencing here drew on PBMCs, taken before TCRalphabeta/CD19-depleted stem cell transplant. The CDR3 sequence: CASSSVAQAVTDTQYF. CDR3 DNA sequence: TGTGCCAGCAGCTCGGTGGCTCAAGCGGTCACAGATACGCAGTATTTT.